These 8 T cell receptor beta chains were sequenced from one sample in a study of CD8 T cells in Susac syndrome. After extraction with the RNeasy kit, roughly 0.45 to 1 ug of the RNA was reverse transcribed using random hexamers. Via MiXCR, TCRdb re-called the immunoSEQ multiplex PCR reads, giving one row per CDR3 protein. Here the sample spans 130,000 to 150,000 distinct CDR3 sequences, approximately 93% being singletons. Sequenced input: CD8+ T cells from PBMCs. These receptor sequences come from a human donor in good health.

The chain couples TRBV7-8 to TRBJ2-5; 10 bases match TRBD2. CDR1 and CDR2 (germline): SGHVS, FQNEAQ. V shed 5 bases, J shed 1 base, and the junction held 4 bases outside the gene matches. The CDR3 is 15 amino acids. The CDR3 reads CASSQRTSGQETQYF. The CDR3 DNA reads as TGTGCCAGCAGCCAACGGACTAGCGGCCAAGAGACCCAGTACTTC.

This chain's CDR3 is CASGTQGRIDNEQFF. The CDR3 nucleotides read TGTGCCAGCGGGACACAGGGTAGGATCGACAATGAGCAGTTCTTC. The genes are TRBV28 and TRBJ2-1; perhaps TRBD1 as D (6 bases). Germline CDR1 and CDR2: MDHEN and SYDVKM. V was shortened by 8 bases and J by 5 bases, with 19 bases between the two germline ends. The CDR3 contains 15 residues.

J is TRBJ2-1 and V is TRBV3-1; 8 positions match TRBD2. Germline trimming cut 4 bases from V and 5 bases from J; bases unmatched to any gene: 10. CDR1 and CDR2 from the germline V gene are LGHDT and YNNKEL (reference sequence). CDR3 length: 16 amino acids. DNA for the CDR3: TGTGCCAGCAGCCTCGGGGGGGGCGGAGTGAACAATGAGCAGTTCTTC. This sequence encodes CASSLGGGGVNNEQFF.

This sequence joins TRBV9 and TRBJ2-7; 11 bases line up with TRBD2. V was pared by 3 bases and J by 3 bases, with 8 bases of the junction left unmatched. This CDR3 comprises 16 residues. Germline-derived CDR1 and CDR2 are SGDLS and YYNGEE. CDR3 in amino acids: CASSGESGLAVYEQYF. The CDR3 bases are TGTGCCAGCAGCGGGGAATCGGGACTAGCGGTCTACGAGCAGTACTTC.

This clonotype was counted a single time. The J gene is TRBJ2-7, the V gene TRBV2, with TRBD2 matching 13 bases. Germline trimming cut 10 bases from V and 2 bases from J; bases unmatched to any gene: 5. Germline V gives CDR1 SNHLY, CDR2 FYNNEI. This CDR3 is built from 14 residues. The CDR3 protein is CATRGTSGTYEQYF. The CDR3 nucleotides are TGTGCCACCCGCGGGACTAGCGGGACCTACGAGCAGTACTTC. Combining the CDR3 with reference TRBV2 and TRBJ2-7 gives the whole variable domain EPEVTQTPSHQVTQMGQEVILRCVPISNHLYFYWYRQILGQKVEFLVSFYNNEISEKSEIFDDQFSVERPDGSNFTLKIRSTKLEDSAMYFCATRGTSGTYEQYFGPGTRLTVT.

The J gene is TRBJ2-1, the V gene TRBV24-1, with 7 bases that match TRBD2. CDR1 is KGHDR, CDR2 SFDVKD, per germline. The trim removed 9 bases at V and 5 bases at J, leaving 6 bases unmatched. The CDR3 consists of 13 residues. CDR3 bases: TGTGCCACCGGGGGGAGGGCCAACAATGAGCAGTTCTTC. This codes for CATGGRANNEQFF.

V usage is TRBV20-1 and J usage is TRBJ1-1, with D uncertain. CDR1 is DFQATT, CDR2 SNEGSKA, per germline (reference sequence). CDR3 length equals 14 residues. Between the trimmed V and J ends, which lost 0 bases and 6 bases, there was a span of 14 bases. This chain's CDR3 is CSARDRTSASEAFF. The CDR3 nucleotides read TGCAGTGCTAGAGACAGGACTTCAGCGTCTGAAGCTTTCTTT.

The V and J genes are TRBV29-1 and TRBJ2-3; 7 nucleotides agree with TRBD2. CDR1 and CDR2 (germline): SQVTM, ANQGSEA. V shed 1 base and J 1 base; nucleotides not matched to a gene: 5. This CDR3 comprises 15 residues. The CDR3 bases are TGCAGCGTTGAAGTTGAGGGGAGGGGCACAGATACGCAGTATTTT. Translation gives CSVEVEGRGTDTQYF.